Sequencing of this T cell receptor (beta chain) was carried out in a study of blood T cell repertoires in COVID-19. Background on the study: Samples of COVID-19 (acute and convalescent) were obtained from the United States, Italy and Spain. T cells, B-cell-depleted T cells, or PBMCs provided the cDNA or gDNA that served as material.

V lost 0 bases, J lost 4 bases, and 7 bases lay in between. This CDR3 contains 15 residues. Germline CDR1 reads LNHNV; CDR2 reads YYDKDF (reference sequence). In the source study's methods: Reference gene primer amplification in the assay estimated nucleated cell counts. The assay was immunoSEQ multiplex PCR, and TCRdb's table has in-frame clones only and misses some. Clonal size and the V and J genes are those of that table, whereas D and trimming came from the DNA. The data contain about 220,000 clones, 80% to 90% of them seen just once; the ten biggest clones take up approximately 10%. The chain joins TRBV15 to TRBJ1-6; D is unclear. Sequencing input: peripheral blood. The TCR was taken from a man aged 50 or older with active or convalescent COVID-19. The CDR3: CATSRDGFYNSPLHF. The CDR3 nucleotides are TGTGCCACCAGCAGAGATGGCTTTTATAATTCACCCCTCCACTTT.